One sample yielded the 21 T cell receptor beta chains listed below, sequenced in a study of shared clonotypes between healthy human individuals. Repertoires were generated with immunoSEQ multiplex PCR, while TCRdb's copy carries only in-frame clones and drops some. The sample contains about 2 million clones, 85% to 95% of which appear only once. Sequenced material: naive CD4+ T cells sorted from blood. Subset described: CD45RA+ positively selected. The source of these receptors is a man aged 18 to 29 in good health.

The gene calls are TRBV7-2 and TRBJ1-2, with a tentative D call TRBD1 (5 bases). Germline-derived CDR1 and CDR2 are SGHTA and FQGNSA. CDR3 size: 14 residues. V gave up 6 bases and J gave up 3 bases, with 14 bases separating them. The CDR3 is CASSFPRVDYGYTF. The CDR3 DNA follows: TGTGCCAGCAGTTTCCCCAGGGTCGACTATGGCTACACCTTC.

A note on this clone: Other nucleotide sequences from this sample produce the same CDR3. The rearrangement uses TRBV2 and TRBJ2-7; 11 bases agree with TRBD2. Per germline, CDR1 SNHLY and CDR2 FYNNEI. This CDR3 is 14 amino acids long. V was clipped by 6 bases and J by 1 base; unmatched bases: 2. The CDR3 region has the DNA TGTGCCAGCAGCGGGACTAGCGGTTCCTACGAGCAGTACTTC. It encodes CASSGTSGSYEQYF.

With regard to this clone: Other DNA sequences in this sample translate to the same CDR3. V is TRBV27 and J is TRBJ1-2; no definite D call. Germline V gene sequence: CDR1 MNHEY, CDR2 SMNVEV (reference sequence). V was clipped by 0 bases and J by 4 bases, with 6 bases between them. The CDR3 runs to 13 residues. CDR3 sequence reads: CASSLSGSYGYTF. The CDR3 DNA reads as TGTGCCAGCAGTTTATCCGGAAGCTATGGCTACACCTTC.

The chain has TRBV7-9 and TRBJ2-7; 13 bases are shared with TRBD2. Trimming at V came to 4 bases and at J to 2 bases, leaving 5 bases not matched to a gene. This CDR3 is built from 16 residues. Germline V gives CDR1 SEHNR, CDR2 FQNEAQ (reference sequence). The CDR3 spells CASSSVGLAGAYEQYF. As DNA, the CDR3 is TGTGCCAGCAGCTCCGTAGGACTAGCGGGAGCCTACGAGCAGTACTTC.

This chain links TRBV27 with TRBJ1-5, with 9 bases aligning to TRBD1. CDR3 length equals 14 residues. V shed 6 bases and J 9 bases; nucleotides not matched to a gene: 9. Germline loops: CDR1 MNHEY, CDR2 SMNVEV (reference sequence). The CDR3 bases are TGTGCCAGCAGCAGGGACAGGGAAGAAAGGCCCCAGCATTTT. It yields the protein CASSRDREERPQHF.

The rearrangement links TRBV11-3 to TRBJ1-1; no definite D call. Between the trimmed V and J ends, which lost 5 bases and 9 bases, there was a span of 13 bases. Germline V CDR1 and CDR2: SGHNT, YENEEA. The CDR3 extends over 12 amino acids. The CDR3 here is CASSPPMSKAFF. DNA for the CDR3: TGTGCCAGCAGCCCTCCCATGTCGAAAGCTTTCTTT.

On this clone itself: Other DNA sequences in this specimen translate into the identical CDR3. CDR3 sequence: CASSLGQGGGTDTQYF. CDR3 DNA: TGCGCCAGCAGCTTGGGACAGGGAGGAGGCACAGATACGCAGTATTTT. The chain links TRBV5-1 to TRBJ2-3, with D perhaps TRBD1 (7 bases). In germline, CDR1 is SGHRS, CDR2 YFSETQ. The CDR3 runs 16 residues. Trimming cost V 0 bases and J 1 base, with 12 bases left between them.

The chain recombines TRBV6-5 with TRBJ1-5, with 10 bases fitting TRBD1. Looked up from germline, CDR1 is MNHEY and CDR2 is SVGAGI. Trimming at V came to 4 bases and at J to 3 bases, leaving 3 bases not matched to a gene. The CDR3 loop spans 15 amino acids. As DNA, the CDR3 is TGTGCCAGCAGTTCCGGGACAGGGGACAATCAGCCCCAGCATTTT. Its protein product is CASSSGTGDNQPQHF.

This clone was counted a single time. CDR3 protein: CASSPGRTSGEIQETQYF. Written as DNA, the CDR3 is TGCGCCAGCAGCCCGGGGCGTACTAGCGGGGAAATTCAAGAGACCCAGTACTTC. The chain joins TRBV5-1 to TRBJ2-5; 10 nucleotides align to TRBD2. CDR3 length: 18 amino acids. Germline lookup yields CDR1 SGHRS and CDR2 YFSETQ. The junction had 14 bases not matched to a gene; V was cut back by 4 bases and J by 2 bases.

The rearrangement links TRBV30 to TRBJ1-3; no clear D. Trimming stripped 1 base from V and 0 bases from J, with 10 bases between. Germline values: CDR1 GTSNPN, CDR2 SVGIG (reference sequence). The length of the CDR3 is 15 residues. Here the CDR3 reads CAWSDEGSSGNTIYF. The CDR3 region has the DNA TGTGCCTGGAGTGATGAGGGATCCTCTGGAAACACCATATATTTT.

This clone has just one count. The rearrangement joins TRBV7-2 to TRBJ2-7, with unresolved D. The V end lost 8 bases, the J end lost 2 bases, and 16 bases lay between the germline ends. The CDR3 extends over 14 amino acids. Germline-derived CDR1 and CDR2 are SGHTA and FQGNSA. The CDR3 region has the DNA TGTGCCAGCGACCAAGCCCCAGAGACCTACGAGCAGTACTTC. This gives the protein CASDQAPETYEQYF.

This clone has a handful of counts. The CDR3 sequence: CASSRGNTGELFF. CDR3 coding DNA: TGTGCCAGCAGCCGGGGGAACACCGGGGAGCTGTTTTTT. V and J are TRBV11-3 and TRBJ2-2; TRBD2 is a possible D gene (5 bases). V gave up 5 bases and J gave up 1 base, with 5 bases separating them. The CDR3 sequence is 13 residues long. In germline, CDR1 is SGHNT, CDR2 YENEEA.

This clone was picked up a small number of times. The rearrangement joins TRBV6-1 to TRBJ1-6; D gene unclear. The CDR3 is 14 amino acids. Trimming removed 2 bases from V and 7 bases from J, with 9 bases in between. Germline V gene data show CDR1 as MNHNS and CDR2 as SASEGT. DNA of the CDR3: TGTGCCAGCAGTGAAATGTGGACCAATTCACCCCTCCACTTT. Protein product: CASSEMWTNSPLHF.

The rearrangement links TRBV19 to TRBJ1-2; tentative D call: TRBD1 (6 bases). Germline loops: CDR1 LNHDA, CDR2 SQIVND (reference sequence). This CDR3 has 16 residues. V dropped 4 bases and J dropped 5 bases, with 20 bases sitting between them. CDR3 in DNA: TGTGCCAGTAGTAATATCCAGGCCGCAACAGGGTATGGCTACACCTTC. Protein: CASSNIQAATGYGYTF.

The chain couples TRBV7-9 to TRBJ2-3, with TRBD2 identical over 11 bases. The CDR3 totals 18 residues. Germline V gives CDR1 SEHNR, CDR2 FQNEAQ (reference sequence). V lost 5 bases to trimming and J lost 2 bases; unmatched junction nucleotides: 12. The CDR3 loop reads CASSLNARLAGNTDTQYF. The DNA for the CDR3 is TGTGCCAGCAGCCTCAATGCTAGACTAGCGGGAAACACAGATACGCAGTATTTT.

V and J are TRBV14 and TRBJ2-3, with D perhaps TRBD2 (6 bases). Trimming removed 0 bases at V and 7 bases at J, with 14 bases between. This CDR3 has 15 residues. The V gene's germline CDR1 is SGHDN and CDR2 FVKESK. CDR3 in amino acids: CASSQEPSGLNTQYF. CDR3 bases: TGTGCCAGCAGCCAAGAGCCGAGCGGGCTGAATACGCAGTATTTT.

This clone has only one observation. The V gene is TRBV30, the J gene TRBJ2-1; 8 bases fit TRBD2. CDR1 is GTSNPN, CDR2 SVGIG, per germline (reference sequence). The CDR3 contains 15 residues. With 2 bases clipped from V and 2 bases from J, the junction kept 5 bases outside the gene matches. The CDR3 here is CAWSLISGAYNEQFF. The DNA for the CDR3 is TGTGCCTGGAGTTTAATTAGCGGGGCCTACAATGAGCAGTTCTTC.

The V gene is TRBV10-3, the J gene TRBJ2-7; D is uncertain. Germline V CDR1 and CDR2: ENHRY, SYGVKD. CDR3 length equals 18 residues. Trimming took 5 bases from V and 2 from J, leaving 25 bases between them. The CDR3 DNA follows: TGTGCCATCAGTCCTTACCCAACTGCCCAAGGATTTACCTACGAGCAGTACTTC. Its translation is CAISPYPTAQGFTYEQYF.

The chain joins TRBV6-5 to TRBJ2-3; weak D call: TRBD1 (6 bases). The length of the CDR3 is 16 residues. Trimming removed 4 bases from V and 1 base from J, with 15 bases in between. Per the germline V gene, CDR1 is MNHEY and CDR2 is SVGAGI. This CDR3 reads CASSFTGNGGTDTQYF. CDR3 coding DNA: TGTGCCAGCAGTTTCACAGGGAACGGTGGCACAGATACGCAGTATTTT.

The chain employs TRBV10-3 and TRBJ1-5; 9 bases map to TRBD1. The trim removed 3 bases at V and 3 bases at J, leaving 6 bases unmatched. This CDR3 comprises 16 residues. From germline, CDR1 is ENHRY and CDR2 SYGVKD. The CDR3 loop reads CAISESGTGNNQPQHF. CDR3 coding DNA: TGTGCCATCAGTGAATCCGGGACAGGGAACAATCAGCCCCAGCATTTT.

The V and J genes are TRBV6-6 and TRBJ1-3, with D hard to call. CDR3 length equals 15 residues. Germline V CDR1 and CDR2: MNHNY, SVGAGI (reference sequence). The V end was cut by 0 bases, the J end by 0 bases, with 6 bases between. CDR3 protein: CASSYSESSGNTIYF. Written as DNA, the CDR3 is TGTGCCAGCAGTTACTCGGAAAGCTCTGGAAACACCATATATTTT.